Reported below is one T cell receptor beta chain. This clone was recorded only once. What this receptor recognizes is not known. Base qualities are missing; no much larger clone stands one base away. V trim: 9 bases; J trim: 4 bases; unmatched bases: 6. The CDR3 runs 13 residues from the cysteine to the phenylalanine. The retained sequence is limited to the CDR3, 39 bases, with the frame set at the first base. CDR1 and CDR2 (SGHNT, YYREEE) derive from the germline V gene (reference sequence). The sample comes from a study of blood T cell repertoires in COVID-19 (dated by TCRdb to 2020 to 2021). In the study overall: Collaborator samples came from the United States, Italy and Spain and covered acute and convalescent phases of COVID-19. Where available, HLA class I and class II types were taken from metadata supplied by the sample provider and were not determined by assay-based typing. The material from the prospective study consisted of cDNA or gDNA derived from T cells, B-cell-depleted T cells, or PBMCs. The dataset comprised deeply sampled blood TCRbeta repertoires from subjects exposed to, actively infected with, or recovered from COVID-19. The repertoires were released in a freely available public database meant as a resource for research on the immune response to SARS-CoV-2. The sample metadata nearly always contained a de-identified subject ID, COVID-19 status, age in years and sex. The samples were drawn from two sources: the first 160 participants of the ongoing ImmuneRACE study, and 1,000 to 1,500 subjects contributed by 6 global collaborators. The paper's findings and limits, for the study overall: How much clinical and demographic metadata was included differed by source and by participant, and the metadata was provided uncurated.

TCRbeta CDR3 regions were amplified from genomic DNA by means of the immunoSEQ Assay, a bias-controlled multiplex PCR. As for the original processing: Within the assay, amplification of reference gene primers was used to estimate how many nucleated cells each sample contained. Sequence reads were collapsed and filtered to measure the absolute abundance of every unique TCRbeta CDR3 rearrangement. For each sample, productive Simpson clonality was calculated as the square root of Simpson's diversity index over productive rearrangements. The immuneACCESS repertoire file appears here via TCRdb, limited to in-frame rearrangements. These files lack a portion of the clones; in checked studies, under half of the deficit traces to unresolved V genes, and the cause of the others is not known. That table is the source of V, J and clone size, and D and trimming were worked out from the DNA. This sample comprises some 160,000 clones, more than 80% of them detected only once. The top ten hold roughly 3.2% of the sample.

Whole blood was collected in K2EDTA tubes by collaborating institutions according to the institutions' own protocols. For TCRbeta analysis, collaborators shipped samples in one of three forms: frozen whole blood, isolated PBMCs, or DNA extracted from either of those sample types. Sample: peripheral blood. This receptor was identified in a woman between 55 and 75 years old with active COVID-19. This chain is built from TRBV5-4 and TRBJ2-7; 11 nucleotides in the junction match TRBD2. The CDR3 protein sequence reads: CATRTSGSYEQYF. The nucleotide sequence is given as TGTGCCACCAGAACTAGCGGGAGTTACGAGCAGTACTTC.